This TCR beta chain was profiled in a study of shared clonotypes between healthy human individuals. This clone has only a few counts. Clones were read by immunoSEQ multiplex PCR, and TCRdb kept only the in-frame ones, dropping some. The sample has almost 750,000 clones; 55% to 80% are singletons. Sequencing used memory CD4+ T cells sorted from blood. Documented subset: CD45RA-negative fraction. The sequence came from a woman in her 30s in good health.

CDR3 residues: CASSLGRGRPEAFF. DNA of the CDR3: TGCGCCAGCAGCTTGGGGAGGGGCAGGCCTGAAGCTTTCTTT. V and J are TRBV5-1 and TRBJ1-1, with D perhaps matching TRBD1 (5 bases). CDR3 length equals 14 residues. The ends were cut back, 0 bases at V and 6 bases at J, with 12 bases in the middle. Germline CDR1 and CDR2: SGHRS and YFSETQ.